Described below is a single T cell receptor beta chain sequence and its context. The antigen remains undetermined. The assay was immunoSEQ multiplex PCR, and TCRdb's table has in-frame clones only and misses some. Among 440,000 or so clones, 80% to 90% were seen once, and the ten largest hold about 1.5%. The sample is drawn from a study of Ad26.COV2.S vaccination and SARS-CoV-2 variants. The wider study: Administration of Ad26.COV2.S was intramuscular, either once or twice 56 days apart.

Findings and caveats of the study: Total responses of T cells may have been underestimated by the analyses of TCR breadth and depth. Participants given vaccine showed non-spike TCR breadth similar to that of placebo recipients.

There are 16 residues in the CDR3. CDR1 is ENHRY and CDR2 is SYGVKD in the germline V gene. V was clipped by 0 bases and J by 3 bases, with 15 bases between them. As for treatment: roughly 20 received Ad26.COV2.S at low or high dose, single or two shots; a few received placebo; per-sample allocation not given. Collection of samples fell on day 63 after the first vaccine or placebo injection. This TCR came from a person between 18 and 60 years old who received the Ad26.COV2.S COVID-19 vaccine or a placebo. V is TRBV10-3 and J is TRBJ2-7; tentative D call: TRBD2 (7 bases). The sample was peripheral blood, taken in a trial of Ad26.COV2.S vaccine versus placebo. The CDR3 spells CAISESGGGGNYEQYF. Written as DNA, the CDR3 is TGTGCCATCAGTGAGTCCGGCGGGGGCGGTAACTACGAGCAGTACTTC.